Below, 12 T cell receptor beta chains from the same sample are listed, as sequenced in a study of shared clonotypes between healthy human individuals (dated by TCRdb to the early 2020s). Libraries were prepared through the immunoSEQ multiplex PCR assay. The clones in this table, taken by TCRdb from immuneACCESS, are in-frame only. Not every clone is retained; where verified, under half of the shortfall comes from an unresolved V gene, and the cause of the rest is unknown. Within this sample are 2 million to 2.5 million clones, with less than 95% of them counted one time only. The ten largest clonotypes hold 0.37% of the sample. Sample: naive CD4+ T cells from PBMCs. The sample's cell subset or site label is to be understood as: CD45RA+ positively selected. These receptors were taken from a man younger than 35 in good health. Some clones in this sample may be carry-over from other donors' samples.

As for this clone: This same CDR3 is encoded by further DNA sequences in the sample. V is TRBV7-3 and J is TRBJ2-2, with D possibly being TRBD1 (6 bases). Trimming took off 5 bases at V and 2 bases at J, with 9 bases between the two ends. The CDR3 totals 14 residues. CDR1 and CDR2 from the germline V gene are SGHTA and FQGTGA. CDR3 protein: CASSPDRNTGELFF. In DNA, the CDR3 is TGTGCCAGCAGCCCGGACAGAAACACCGGGGAGCTGTTTTTT. The variable domain in full, with the rest retrieved from reference TRBV7-3 and TRBJ2-2, is GAGVSQTPSNKVTEKGKYVELRCDPISGHTALYWYRQSLGQGPEFLIYFQGTGAADDSGLPNDRFFAVRPEGSVSTLKIQRTERGDSAVYLCASSPDRNTGELFFGEGSRLTVL.

The V and J genes are TRBV5-1 and TRBJ1-2, with 9 bases identical to TRBD1. Trimming took 3 bases from V and 7 from J; bases not matched to a gene: 10. The CDR3 runs to 15 residues. CDR1 is SGHRS, CDR2 YFSETQ, per germline. The CDR3 DNA follows: TGCGCCAGCAGCTACCAGGACAGGGGAATGGGTGGCTACACCTTC. Its translation is CASSYQDRGMGGYTF.

The chain is built from TRBV4-2 and TRBJ2-7; D might be TRBD1 or TRBD2, each matching 6 bases. The CDR3 contains 15 residues. Trimming left V 2 bases short and J 4 bases short, with 15 bases between. CDR1 LGHNA and CDR2 YNFKEQ come from the germline V gene. The CDR3 coding sequence is TGTGCCAGCAGCCAACTCTCCGGAGGGGGATACGAGCAGTACTTC. It translates to CASSQLSGGGYEQYF.

This clone has a handful of counts. The rearrangement uses TRBV10-1 and TRBJ1-1; D may be TRBD1 (5 bases). Trimming removed 3 bases at V and 11 bases at J, with 16 bases between. Germline V gene lookup returns CDR1 WNHNN and CDR2 SYGVQD (reference sequence). This CDR3 comprises 13 residues. The CDR3 region is CASSEGGPSGAFF. The CDR3, as DNA: TGCGCCAGCAGTGAAGGCGGGCCCTCAGGGGCTTTCTTT.

The rearrangement links TRBV6-6 to TRBJ2-7; 7 bases agree with TRBD2. V was pared by 8 bases and J by 5 bases, with 12 bases of the junction left unmatched. Germline lookup yields CDR1 MNHNY and CDR2 SVGAGI (reference sequence). CDR3 length equals 14 residues. This CDR3 is CASAVGGSRNEQYF. The CDR3 DNA is TGTGCCAGCGCGGTCGGCGGGAGTAGGAACGAGCAGTACTTC.

About this clone itself: The sample carries other DNA sequences with the same CDR3. The chain is built from TRBV10-1 and TRBJ2-3; D tentatively fits TRBD1 or TRBD2 (5 bases each). Germline V gives CDR1 WNHNN, CDR2 SYGVQD (reference sequence). The CDR3 sequence is 15 residues long. V was clipped by 3 bases and J by 3 bases, with 13 bases between them. This chain's CDR3 is CASSDRGRSTDTQYF. CDR3 nucleotides: TGCGCCAGCAGTGATCGGGGACGGAGTACAGATACGCAGTATTTT.

The chain recombines TRBV11-2 with TRBJ2-1, with 11 bases lining up with TRBD2. Unmatched junction bases numbered 9, after V lost 4 bases and J lost 4 bases. The CDR3 has 17 amino acids. Germline CDR1 is SGHAT and CDR2 is FQNNGV. Here the CDR3 reads CASSSLSGLAVYNEQFF. The CDR3 DNA reads as TGTGCCAGCAGCTCCCTATCGGGACTAGCGGTTTACAATGAGCAGTTCTTC. The full variable domain, with the rest looked up from reference TRBV11-2 and TRBJ2-1, is EAGVAQSPRYKIIEKRQSVAFWCNPISGHATLYWYQQILGQGPKLLIQFQNNGVVDDSQLPKDRFSAERLKGVDSTLKIQPAKLEDSAVYLCASSSLSGLAVYNEQFFGPGTRLTVL.

The V and J genes are TRBV7-2 and TRBJ2-1, with TRBD2 matching over 12 bases. CDR1 is SGHTA, CDR2 FQGNSA, per germline. The V segment lost 4 bases and the J segment 4 bases; nucleotides outside the gene matches: 11. The CDR3 contains 18 residues. The DNA for the CDR3 is TGTGCCAGCAGCTCTCGGACTAGCGGGAACCTTGTGTACAATGAGCAGTTCTTC. This codes for CASSSRTSGNLVYNEQFF.

Only a few counts were recorded for this clone. The genes are TRBV27 and TRBJ1-4; the D gene is possibly TRBD1 (5 bases). CDR1 MNHEY and CDR2 SMNVEV come from the germline V gene (reference sequence). The CDR3 consists of 14 residues. V lost 5 bases, J lost 10 bases, and 17 bases lay in between. DNA for the CDR3: TGTGCCAGCAGTCCCCAATGGGGCGGGGGAAAACTGTTTTTT. Its protein product is CASSPQWGGGKLFF. Full variable domain (missing parts from reference TRBV27 and TRBJ1-4): EAQVTQNPRYLITVTGKKLTVTCSQNMNHEYMSWYRQDPGLGLRQIYYSMNVEVTDKGDVPEGYKVSRKEKRNFPLILESPSPNQTSLYFCASSPQWGGGKLFFGSGTQLSVL.

The chain employs TRBV10-3 and TRBJ1-2; a weak D match, TRBD1 (5 bases). Looked up from germline, CDR1 is ENHRY and CDR2 is SYGVKD. The CDR3 contains 17 residues. The V and J ends lost 3 bases and 8 bases respectively, with 25 bases between them. The CDR3, as DNA: TGTGCCATCAGTGAAGGGAACAGGCCATATCTTTTTTCCGGCTACACCTTC. It translates to CAISEGNRPYLFSGYTF.

This rearrangement joins TRBV28 to TRBJ2-7; TRBD2 might be the D (6 bases). Per germline, CDR1 MDHEN and CDR2 SYDVKM. CDR3 length: 15 amino acids. The germline V and J ends were trimmed by 3 bases and 4 bases, with 16 bases remaining between them. The CDR3 loop reads CASSLMGIGTYEQYF. CDR3 bases: TGTGCCAGCAGTTTGATGGGGATAGGGACTTACGAGCAGTACTTC.

This clone was seen only once. The chain employs TRBV29-1 and TRBJ2-2, with a possible D match to TRBD1 (5 bases). Germline V gene data show CDR1 as SQVTM and CDR2 as ANQGSEA. V was trimmed by 0 bases and J by 1 base, leaving 9 bases between them. The CDR3 length is 15 residues. CDR3 sequence reads: CSVEDGAENTGELFF. DNA for the CDR3: TGCAGCGTTGAAGATGGGGCAGAGAACACCGGGGAGCTGTTTTTT.